These T cell receptor beta chains were read from a single sample in a study of blood T cells in healthy people across ages. MiXCR was run by TCRdb on the 5' RACE reads, yielding one entry per CDR3 protein. The table has around 870,000 distinct CDR3 sequences, about 28% seen once. The sample taken for sequencing was blood. The source is an elderly woman in good health. The CDR3 runs from the conserved cysteine through the conserved F or W. The order of the fields is J gene, clone size, D gene, V gene, CDR3 protein, CDR3 DNA. The D gene is left open where the match is weak. Rows give clone size only sometimes, using once, few, many, or a class for an expanded clone.

TRBJ2-3 NA NA TRBV12-3/TRBV12-4 CASRGRSSTDTQYF TGTGCCAGCAGGGGCAGATCGAGCACAGATACGCAGTATTTT
TRBJ1-1 many TRBD1 TRBV7-2 CASSLARGQGMNTEAFF TGTGCCAGCAGCTTAGCGCGGGGACAGGGTATGAACACTGAAGCTTTCTTT
TRBJ2-7 NA TRBD2 TRBV10-3 CAISEPSGGLYEQYF TGTGCCATCAGTGAGCCTAGCGGGGGCCTCTACGAGCAGTACTTC
TRBJ2-1 many NA TRBV18 CASSQGIYNEQFF TGTGCCAGCTCACAGGGAATCTACAATGAGCAGTTCTTC
TRBJ2-7 few NA TRBV2 CASSEALLEQGRHEQYF TGTGCCAGCAGTGAAGCGCTTCTAGAACAGGGGAGGCACGAGCAGTACTTC
TRBJ2-7 many NA TRBV5-1 CASSLASGTKKVQQYF TGCGCCAGCAGCTTGGCCTCAGGGACGAAAAAGGTACAGCAGTACTTC
TRBJ1-3 NA TRBD1 TRBV6-5 CASRYTGAGGGNTIYF TGTGCCAGCAGATATACAGGGGCCGGGGGTGGAAACACCATATATTTT
TRBJ1-6 few TRBD1 TRBV10-3 CAISETGVGSPLHF TGTGCCATCAGTGAAACAGGGGTAGGCTCACCCCTCCACTTT
TRBJ2-1 few NA TRBV7-3 CASSLTRRGTRNEQFF TGTGCCAGCAGCTTAACGAGGCGGGGAACAAGGAATGAGCAGTTCTTC
TRBJ2-3 many TRBD2 TRBV7-2 CASSWTSYSTDTQYF TGTGCCAGCAGCTGGACTAGCTACAGCACAGATACGCAGTATTTT
TRBJ2-7 many NA TRBV4-3 CASSPDKGRYEQYF TGCGCCAGCAGCCCCGACAAGGGGCGATACGAGCAGTACTTC
TRBJ2-1 many TRBD2 TRBV6-6 CATKAGGADEQFF TGTGCCACTAAGGCGGGGGGCGCCGATGAGCAGTTCTTC
TRBJ1-5 many NA TRBV10-1 CASSSGRQPQHF TGCGCCAGCAGCTCAGGGCGTCAGCCCCAGCATTTT
TRBJ2-5 few TRBD1 TRBV9 CASSPRQGSGETQYF TGTGCCAGCAGCCCGCGACAGGGGTCAGGAGAGACCCAGTACTTC
TRBJ2-3 NA TRBD1 TRBV5-1 CASSSTGFLADTQYF TGCGCCAGCAGTTCGACAGGGTTCCTTGCAGATACGCAGTATTTT
TRBJ2-5 many TRBD2 TRBV12-5 CASGSGLRGGMETQYF TGTGCTAGTGGTTCTGGTTTGCGGGGGGGCATGGAGACCCAGTACTTC
TRBJ1-6 few NA TRBV5-1 CASSLEGVLTLHF TGCGCCAGCAGCTTGGAGGGGGTACTGACCCTCCACTTT
TRBJ2-1 many NA TRBV20-1 CSARDGGRSHSYNEQFF TGCAGTGCTAGAGATGGGGGTAGGAGCCACTCCTACAATGAGCAGTTCTTC
TRBJ1-1 NA NA TRBV13 CASSLTASTLNTEAFF TGTGCCAGCAGTTTAACGGCCTCCACCTTAAACACTGAAGCTTTCTTT
TRBJ1-4 NA NA TRBV7-9 CASSLSEKLFF TGCGCCAGCAGCTTGAGTGAAAAACTGTTTTTT
TRBJ1-4 NA NA TRBV27 CASSAVGGAGPGNEKLFF TGTGCCAGCAGTGCCGTGGGTGGGGCTGGCCCGGGTAATGAAAAACTGTTTTTT
TRBJ2-6 NA TRBD1 TRBV5-1 CVSSLFSQRTGISGANVRTF TGCGTCAGCAGCTTATTTTCTCAAAGGACAGGGATCTCTGGGGCCAACGTCCGGACTTTC
TRBJ2-1 many TRBD1 TRBV3-1 CASSRRDRGPSRQFF TGTGCCAGCAGCCGCCGGGACAGGGGGCCCTCGAGGCAGTTCTTC
TRBJ2-3 many TRBD2 TRBV4-2 CASSQVVTSGAGVNTQYF TGTGCCAGCAGCCAAGTTGTAACTAGCGGGGCTGGCGTGAATACGCAGTATTTT
TRBJ2-4 many NA TRBV11-2 CASTATGNIQYF TGTGCCAGCACGGCCACTGGGAACATTCAGTACTTC
TRBJ1-2 few NA TRBV5-1 CASSLGLRARYGYTF TGCGCCAGCAGCTTGGGGCTTCGGGCACGGTATGGCTACACCTTC
TRBJ2-1 NA NA TRBV5-1 CASSLGVWEVSYNEQFF TGCGCCAGCAGCTTGGGGGTGTGGGAGGTGTCCTACAATGAGCAGTTCTTC
TRBJ2-7 NA NA TRBV20-1 CSARGPAKYEQYF TGCAGTGCTAGAGGACCGGCGAAATACGAGCAGTACTTC
TRBJ2-3 many NA TRBV7-2 CASSLQGPFSTDTQYF TGTGCCAGCAGCTTACAGGGGCCCTTTAGCACAGATACGCAGTATTTT
TRBJ2-7 NA TRBD1 TRBV20-1 CSAREGQGLYEQYF TGCAGTGCTAGAGAAGGACAGGGTCTCTACGAGCAGTACTTC
TRBJ1-1 few NA TRBV18 CASFTGNVGTEAFF TGTGCCAGCTTTACAGGGAATGTGGGCACTGAAGCTTTCTTT
TRBJ2-5 NA NA TRBV5-1 CASSLAGAQATQYF TGCGCCAGCAGCCTGGCAGGGGCCCAAGCGACCCAGTACTTC
TRBJ1-1 few TRBD1 TRBV30 CASDRGMNTEAFF TGTGCCTCGGACAGGGGTATGAACACTGAAGCTTTCTTT
TRBJ2-7 NA NA TRBV12-3/TRBV12-4 CAGSFALSSYEQYF TGTGCCGGCAGTTTCGCCTTAAGCTCCTACGAGCAGTACTTC
TRBJ1-1 few TRBD1 TRBV19 CASSMYRSGRGHAEAFF TGTGCCAGTAGTATGTACAGGAGCGGCAGGGGGCATGCTGAAGCTTTCTTT
TRBJ2-3 many NA TRBV9 CASSVGGAVRDTQYF TGTGCCAGCAGCGTAGGCGGAGCTGTGCGAGATACGCAGTATTTT
TRBJ2-2 few NA TRBV6-5 CASSYGGSRMTGELFF TGTGCCAGCAGTTACGGAGGGTCCCGGATGACCGGGGAGCTGTTTTTT
TRBJ2-3 NA NA TRBV29-1 CSVSYSDTQYF TGCAGCGTCTCATATTCGGATACGCAGTATTTT
TRBJ1-2 few NA TRBV7-9 CASSLGNSWGYTF TGTGCCAGCAGCTTAGGGAATTCATGGGGCTACACCTTC
TRBJ2-1 NA TRBD2 TRBV7-8 CAIQGRGVGNEQFF TGTGCCATCCAGGGGCGGGGGGTTGGCAATGAGCAGTTCTTC
TRBJ2-7 NA NA TRBV12-3/TRBV12-4 CASRSTTSSYEQYF TGTGCCAGCAGATCGACAACAAGCTCCTACGAGCAGTACTTC
TRBJ2-5 many NA TRBV29-1 CSAPQGGLWETQYF TGCAGCGCACCGCAGGGGGGGCTGTGGGAGACCCAGTACTTC
TRBJ1-6 many NA TRBV5-1 CASSLGWDSPLHF TGCGCCAGCAGCTTGGGATGGGATTCACCCCTCCACTTT
TRBJ2-6 few NA TRBV6-2/TRBV6-3 CASSKGGTGANVLTF TGTGCCAGCAGTAAAGGGGGGACTGGGGCCAACGTCCTGACTTTC
TRBJ1-6 few NA TRBV10-3 CAVSTDSGSPLHF TGTGCCGTCAGTACGGACAGCGGATCACCCCTCCACTTT
TRBJ2-5 NA NA TRBV3-1 CASSQGEGSGGTQYF TGTGCCAGCAGCCAAGGAGAGGGCTCAGGAGGGACCCAGTACTTC
TRBJ1-5 few NA TRBV7-2 CASSLGRSQPQHF TGTGCCAGCAGCTTAGGGCGGTCCCAGCCCCAGCATTTT
TRBJ1-2 few TRBD1 TRBV30 CAWREPGQGVAYTF TGTGCCTGGAGGGAACCGGGACAGGGGGTCGCGTACACCTTC